The 3 T cell receptor beta chains below come from one sample, sequenced in a study of shared clonotypes between healthy human individuals. Sequencing used immunoSEQ multiplex PCR; TCRdb keeps in-frame clones, though not all of them. The sample holds approximately 980,000 clones, approximately 76% seen once. Sequences were obtained from memory CD4+ T cells sorted from blood. The sample's subset: CD45RA-negative fraction. Receptor source: a man between 18 and 29 years old in good health.

The chain employs TRBV19 and TRBJ2-4; 8 nucleotides line up with TRBD1. The CDR3 consists of 16 residues. V was pared by 7 bases and J by 8 bases, with 16 bases of the junction left unmatched. Germline-derived CDR1 and CDR2 are LNHDA and SQIVND (reference sequence). CDR3 in DNA: TGTGCCAGTAAAGAAAGTGGGTACAGGGGGATGGACATTCAGTACTTC. It is translated as CASKESGYRGMDIQYF.

The chain couples TRBV4-1 to TRBJ2-5, with 12 bases identical to TRBD2. V lost 6 bases, J lost 1 base, and 3 bases stayed unmatched. The germline CDR1 and CDR2 sequences are MGHRA and YSYEKL. The CDR3 extends over 15 amino acids. This CDR3 reads CASSTSGGIQETQYF. The CDR3 DNA follows: TGCGCCAGCAGTACTAGCGGGGGGATCCAAGAGACCCAGTACTTC.

The chain links TRBV11-1 to TRBJ2-3; D is uncertain. CDR3 length equals 14 residues. V dropped 5 bases and J dropped 3 bases, with 12 bases sitting between them. The germline V gene encodes CDR1 SGHAT and CDR2 FQDESV (reference sequence). The CDR3 nucleotides read TGTGCCAGCAGCCCCCGACCTGAGACAGATACGCAGTATTTT. This sequence encodes CASSPRPETDTQYF.